These T cell receptor beta chains were read from a single sample in a study of cytomegalovirus exposure and HLA in healthy donors. Method: immunoSEQ multiplex PCR; TCRdb's copy keeps in-frame clones and lacks some. The table records some 140,000 clones, roughly three quarters of them present only once. Input material: PBMCs. The source of these receptors is a man younger than 35 in good health and CMV-seronegative. Both conserved end residues are part of each CDR3. The D gene is left open where the match is weak. A row's size may be missing; if present it is once, few, many or a size class.

TRBJ1-6 once TRBV5-1 TRBD1 TGCGCCAGCAGCTTGGCCTCAGGGGGTTCCTATAATTCACCCCTCCACTTT CASSLASGGSYNSPLHF
TRBJ1-4 - TRBV4-3 TRBD1 TGCGCCAGCAGCCGCCGACAGGGGGAAAAACTGTTTTTT CASSRRQGEKLFF
TRBJ2-1 - TRBV12-5 TRBD1 TGTGCTAGTGGTTTGGTGCTTCTGGACAGGGACAATGAGCAGTTCTTC CASGLVLLDRDNEQFF
TRBJ1-1 few TRBV6-5 - TGTGCCAGCAGTTACTCGGTAGGGGTGAACACTGAAGCTTTCTTT CASSYSVGVNTEAFF
TRBJ1-6 - TRBV13 TRBD1 TGTGCCAGCAGCTTAGGGGACAGGGAGAATTCACCCCTCCACTTT CASSLGDRENSPLHF
TRBJ2-7 - TRBV6-5 TRBD2 TGTGCCAGCGGTCCGGGGGGGGCGGTCTACGAGCAGTACTTC CASGPGGAVYEQYF
TRBJ1-3 once TRBV7-6 TRBD1 TGTGCCAGCAGTCCTATCAGGGGGCGAAGGGGGAACACCATATATTTT CASSPIRGRRGNTIYF
TRBJ2-3 - TRBV11-2 - TGTGCCAGCAGCTCTCTCACAGATACGCAGTATTTT CASSSLTDTQYF
TRBJ2-6 few TRBV7-2 TRBD2 TGTGCCAGCAGCTTGGGAGGGGCCGGGGCCAACGTCCTGACTTTC CASSLGGAGANVLTF
TRBJ1-1 few TRBV6-5 TRBD1 TGTGCCAGCAGTTACTCGAACAGGGGGAACACTGAAGCTTTCTTT CASSYSNRGNTEAFF
TRBJ1-3 - TRBV11-2 TRBD1 TGTGCCAGCAGCATGTCCGGCGGGACAGGGGCGAACACCATATATTTT CASSMSGGTGANTIYF
TRBJ1-1 - TRBV7-6 TRBD1 TGTGCCAGCAGCGAGGGGGCAAACACTGAAGCTTTCTTT CASSEGANTEAFF
TRBJ2-1 - TRBV6-6 - TGTGCCAGCAGCCGGACAGTCAATGAGCAGTTCTTC CASSRTVNEQFF
TRBJ1-5 - TRBV19 - TGTGCCAGTAGCGGACAGATGAATCAGCCCCAGCATTTT CASSGQMNQPQHF
TRBJ1-5 - TRBV27 - TGTGCCAGCAGTTTTTACATTCATCAGCCCCAGCATTTT CASSFYIHQPQHF
TRBJ2-1 - TRBV27 - TGTGCCAGCGGTACCCGGGCCTACAATGAGCAGTTCTTC CASGTRAYNEQFF
TRBJ2-3 - TRBV4-2 TRBD2 TGTGCCAGCAGCCAAGTTAGCGGGGGAATAGATACGCAGTATTTT CASSQVSGGIDTQYF
TRBJ2-1 - TRBV7-8 - TGTGCCAGCAGCTCCCTCTGGGCTTTAGAGCAGTTCTTC CASSSLWALEQFF
TRBJ2-5 - TRBV5-1 TRBD1 TGCGCCAGCAGCTCTCTCCCCATGGACAGGGGGCTAGAGACCCAGTACTTC CASSSLPMDRGLETQYF
TRBJ1-4 - TRBV4-2 TRBD1 TGTGCCAGCAGCCCGACAGGGTACGGCTCTAATGAAAAACTGTTTTTT CASSPTGYGSNEKLFF
TRBJ1-2 - TRBV4-1 TRBD1 TGCGCCAGCAGCCAAGCGGAGACAGGGAATGGCTACACCTTC CASSQAETGNGYTF
TRBJ1-1 - TRBV5-5 - TGTGCCAGCAGCTGGACAGTTATGAACACTGAAGCTTTCTTT CASSWTVMNTEAFF
TRBJ1-2 - TRBV18 - TGTGCCAGCTCATTAGATATACTTGCAGAGGGCCATGGCTACACCTTC CASSLDILAEGHGYTF
TRBJ1-2 - TRBV10-3 TRBD1 TGTGCCATCAGTGGGGGACAGAGAGGACACACCTTC CAISGGQRGHTF
TRBJ2-7 many TRBV6-5 - TGTGCCAGCAGTTACCCAGACAGGTTCCCCTACGAGCAGTACTTC CASSYPDRFPYEQYF
TRBJ1-3 once TRBV27 TRBD1 TGTGCCAGCAGTCCGCACAAAGTTCGGACAGGGCGATACTCTGGAAACACCATATATTTT CASSPHKVRTGRYSGNTIYF
TRBJ2-5 few TRBV7-9 - TGTGCCAGCAGCTTAGGGGGCGATCTTAGAATGCAAGAGACCCAGTACTTC CASSLGGDLRMQETQYF
TRBJ2-1 - TRBV2 TRBD2 TGTGCCAGCGTCGGGACTAGCGGGTGGAGTGAGCAGTTCTTC CASVGTSGWSEQFF
TRBJ1-4 - TRBV5-1 - TGCGCCAGCAGCCCAAACAGGGTGAATGAAAAACTGTTTTTT CASSPNRVNEKLFF
TRBJ2-3 - TRBV19 TRBD1 TGTGCCAGTAGCGTGGACAGGATCACCACAGATACGCAGTATTTT CASSVDRITTDTQYF
TRBJ2-7 - TRBV4-3 - TGCGCCAGCAGCCTAGCGCGCTACACCTACGAGCAGTACTTC CASSLARYTYEQYF
TRBJ2-2 - TRBV7-9 - TGTGCCAGCAGCTTAGCGCCAGGGGGGCGGAACACCGGGGAGCTGTTTTTT CASSLAPGGRNTGELFF
TRBJ1-1 once TRBV15 - TGTGCCACCAGCAGAGATCTAAGGGGAAGGACTGAAGCTTTCTTT CATSRDLRGRTEAFF
TRBJ2-3 - TRBV5-1 - TGCGCCAGCAGCTCTGGACAGTTGGGAGATACGCAGTATTTT CASSSGQLGDTQYF
TRBJ1-1 - TRBV19 - TGTGCCAGTAGTATACGACAGAACACTGAAGCTTTCTTT CASSIRQNTEAFF
TRBJ1-2 few TRBV5-1 - TGCGCCAGCAGCTTGGCTGGGGAGGCTGGCTACACCTTC CASSLAGEAGYTF
TRBJ2-1 few TRBV4-1 - TGCGCCAGCAGCCAAGATGACGGGGATGAGCAGTTCTTC CASSQDDGDEQFF
TRBJ1-1 once TRBV7-2 - TGTGCCAGCAGCTTAGACGGGTTTAGGACTGAAGCTTTCTTT CASSLDGFRTEAFF
TRBJ2-1 few TRBV4-2 TRBD1 TGTGCCAGCAGCCAAATCGACAGGGCCATTTACAATGAGCAGTTCTTC CASSQIDRAIYNEQFF
TRBJ2-7 few TRBV9 TRBD1 TGTGCCAGCAGCGTAGCTTCGGGGACAGGGATGCCCTACGAGCAGTACTTC CASSVASGTGMPYEQYF
TRBJ2-1 - TRBV11-3 - TGTGCCAGCAGCTCGGACTACTACTCCTACAATGAGCAGTTCTTC CASSSDYYSYNEQFF
TRBJ1-1 - TRBV28 TRBD1 TGTGCCAGCACCATATCACAGGGGGGGAACACTGAAGCTTTCTTT CASTISQGGNTEAFF
TRBJ2-7 - TRBV6-1 - TGTGCCAGCAGTGTAGGACAGGTGGAGGGCTACGAGCAGTACTTC CASSVGQVEGYEQYF
TRBJ2-2 - TRBV19 - TGTGCCAGTAGTATAGCCCGGGTGTCCGGGGAGCTGTTTTTT CASSIARVSGELFF
TRBJ2-1 - TRBV7-2 - TGTGCCAGCAGCCATACTCCTCTTGGCTACAATGAGCAGTTCTTC CASSHTPLGYNEQFF
TRBJ2-7 - TRBV5-1 - TGCGCCAGCAGCTTGGGAGGCACCCTCGACGAGCAGTACTTC CASSLGGTLDEQYF
TRBJ2-5 once TRBV6-5 - TGTGCCAGCGGGGGCGACGGGGCCCAGTACTTC CASGGDGAQYF
TRBJ1-6 - TRBV6-1 - TGTGCCAGCAGTGAGGGGGGAGATAATTCACCCCTCCACTTT CASSEGGDNSPLHF
TRBJ2-1 once TRBV20-1 - TGCAGTGCTCCGGAGGGGAATGAGCAGTTCTTC CSAPEGNEQFF
TRBJ2-6 - TRBV11-3 TRBD1 TGTGCCAGCAGCTTAGGGGACAGGGGTACTCCTGGGGCCAACGTCCTGACTTTC CASSLGDRGTPGANVLTF
TRBJ1-1 few TRBV7-2 - TGTGCCAGCAGCTTGGAGGGCACCGTCACTGAAGCTTTCTTT CASSLEGTVTEAFF
TRBJ1-1 few TRBV7-6 - TGTGCCAGCAGCTTAGAACAGAACACTGAAGCTTTCTTT CASSLEQNTEAFF
TRBJ1-2 - TRBV2 - TGTGCCAGCAGGATACAGGGCCCCGGCTACACCTTC CASRIQGPGYTF
TRBJ2-1 - TRBV7-9 - TGTTCCAGCAGCTTAGTTGCAGGGGGAGGTAGAAATGAGCAGTTCTTC CSSSLVAGGGRNEQFF
TRBJ1-2 - TRBV19 TRBD1 TGTGCCAGTAGTAGGGAGTCACAGGGGGAAGCTAACTATGGCTACACCTTC CASSRESQGEANYGYTF
TRBJ1-3 - TRBV7-9 - TGTGCCAGCAGCTTAGCGCAGGGCTCTGGAAACACCATATATTTT CASSLAQGSGNTIYF